This TCR beta chain was observed in a study of siplizumab effects on memory and regulatory T cells. Here immunoSEQ multiplex PCR was the method, and the copy in TCRdb shows in-frame clones only, minus some. The repertoire has 50,000 to 75,000 clones, around 96% of them found once; the top ten carry about 0.095%. The germline gives CDR1 MNHEY, CDR2 SMNVEV (reference sequence). The CDR3 spans 14 residues. The V and J ends lost 2 bases and 3 bases, in that order; junction bases with no gene match: 3. The sequencing sample was made of naive CD8+ T cells sorted from blood. The clonotype comes from a human donor in good health. This sequence joins TRBV27 and TRBJ2-7; 8 positions agree with TRBD1. The CDR3 DNA reads as TGTGCCAGCAGTTTACCGGGACAGGACTACGAGCAGTACTTC. Translating it yields CASSLPGQDYEQYF.